Here is one T cell receptor beta chain with its context. The source of the sample is a study of blood T cell repertoires in COVID-19. Study summary: Nucleic acid was either cDNA or gDNA, and it came from T cells, B-cell-depleted T cells, or PBMCs.

The V gene's germline CDR1 is SGHDT and CDR2 YYEEEE. The CDR3 extends over 12 amino acids. V was clipped by 5 bases and J by 9 bases, with 12 bases between them. Across roughly 25 US areas, participants ranged in age from about 18 to 90 years. Cohort 3 recovery required two negative PCRs, clearance, or symptom resolution. Source study methods: Researchers report that nucleated cell counts were estimated from reference gene primer amplification. This table comes from immunoSEQ multiplex PCR, and its TCRdb copy is limited to in-frame clones, with some not included. D and trimming were read from the DNA, whereas the V and J calls and clone size are those reported in that table. The sample lists approximately 200,000 clones, roughly 90% occurring once.

The chain joins TRBV5-6 to TRBJ2-1; D perhaps matches TRBD2 (6 bases). What was sequenced was PBMCs or T cells enriched from blood (not recorded which). The clonotype was recovered from a woman aged 25 to 39 who had recovered from COVID-19. DNA for the CDR3: TGTGCCAGCAGACCGACAGCGGGTGAGCAGTTCTTC. Its protein is CASRPTAGEQFF. Complete variable domain (other parts from reference TRBV5-6 and TRBJ2-1): DAGVTQSPTHLIKTRGQQVTLRCSPKSGHDTVSWYQQALGQGPQFIFQYYEEEERQRGNFPDRFSGHQFPNYSSELNVNALLLGDSALYLCASRPTAGEQFFGPGTRLTVL.